One and the same sample provided the 21 T cell receptor beta chains below, sequenced in a study of T cell repertoires in cytomegalovirus infection. Each CDR3 protein gets one entry after TCRdb re-called the reads with MiXCR. The sample holds over 450,000 distinct CDR3 sequences, roughly 12% seen once. The sequenced sample consisted of PBMCs. These receptors all stem from a human donor in good health (CMV status not recorded). Some clones in this sample may be carry-over from other donors' samples.

The chain combines TRBV6-6 with TRBJ2-7; D ambiguous. The germline CDR1 and CDR2 sequences are MNHNY and SVGAGI (reference sequence). V gave up 6 bases and J gave up 3 bases, with 15 bases separating them. The CDR3 sequence is 14 residues long. The CDR3 spells CASSPTGSLYEQYF. CDR3 bases: TGTGCCAGCAGCCCCACCGGTTCTCTCTACGAGCAGTACTTC.

In its sample, this clonotype was seen many times. This chain links TRBV29-1 with TRBJ2-1, with 8 bases lining up with TRBD1. Germline V lookup: CDR1 SQVTM, CDR2 ANQGSEA. This CDR3 is built from 14 residues. V was pared by 3 bases and J by 3 bases, with 4 bases of the junction left unmatched. The chain's CDR3 is CSVDQGQDYNEQFF. CDR3 in DNA: TGCAGCGTTGATCAGGGACAGGACTACAATGAGCAGTTCTTC.

This clonotype came up a few times. The rearrangement joins TRBV3-1 to TRBJ2-1, with 10 bases lining up with TRBD2. V shed 3 bases, J shed 7 bases, and the junction held 6 bases outside the gene matches. Germline CDR1 reads LGHDT; CDR2 reads YNNKEL (reference sequence). CDR3 length: 15 residues. CDR3 sequence: CASSQLAGARNEQFF. The CDR3 DNA sequence: TGTGCCAGCAGCCAGCTAGCGGGAGCCAGAAATGAGCAGTTCTTC.

Many counts were recorded for this clonotype. The chain combines TRBV2 with TRBJ1-5; 11 nucleotides match TRBD1. Germline-derived CDR1 and CDR2 are SNHLY and FYNNEI. This CDR3 region has 14 residues. V dropped 8 bases and J dropped 7; count of bases not matched to a gene: 7. This CDR3 reads CASGPGQGVQPQHF. The CDR3 DNA reads as TGTGCCAGCGGCCCGGGACAGGGGGTCCAGCCCCAGCATTTT.

V is TRBV18 and J is TRBJ2-7; D perhaps matches TRBD2 (5 bases). This CDR3 has 17 residues. The germline V gene encodes CDR1 KGHSH and CDR2 LQKENI. V was clipped by 4 bases and J by 2 bases, with 21 bases between them. The DNA for the CDR3 is TGTGCCAGCTCACGGCCGGGGATGAGGGAGCTTACCTACGAGCAGTACTTC. Encoded protein: CASSRPGMRELTYEQYF.

Points on this clonotype: A read error is possible here, since a much larger clone lies one base away. CDR3 sequence: CAEAKSGLATETQYF. In DNA form, the CDR3 reads TGTGCGGAGGCCAAAAGCGGGCTAGCGACAGAGACCCAGTACTTC. The chain carries TRBV5-8 and TRBJ2-5, with D possibly being TRBD2 (6 bases). From germline, CDR1 is SGHTS and CDR2 YDEGEE. This CDR3 is 15 amino acids long.

In its sample, this clonotype was seen many times. The V and J genes are TRBV19 and TRBJ2-2, with 10 nucleotides matching TRBD2. CDR1 and CDR2 (germline): LNHDA, SQIVND (reference sequence). The CDR3 is 15 amino acids. V was clipped by 7 bases and J by 4 bases; unmatched bases: 6. DNA for the CDR3: TGTGCCAGTACCCCTGGACTAGCGGCCACCGGGGAGCTGTTTTTT. This encodes CASTPGLAATGELFF.

This clonotype was seen many times. The chain recombines TRBV19 with TRBJ2-3, with 7 bases matching TRBD2. V was clipped by 3 bases and J by 5 bases; unmatched bases: 14. This CDR3 is built from 17 residues. The germline V gene encodes CDR1 LNHDA and CDR2 SQIVND (reference sequence). The CDR3 coding sequence is TGTGCCAGTAGTATGGGAAAGGTGGGAGGGCCGGTAGATACGCAGTATTTT. Its protein product is CASSMGKVGGPVDTQYF.

The sample holds many counts of this clonotype. The V call is TRBV6-6, the J call TRBJ1-4; tentative D call: TRBD1 (6 bases). The CDR3 sequence is 16 residues long. V was clipped by 0 bases and J by 10 bases, with 18 bases between them. In germline, CDR1 is MNHNY, CDR2 SVGAGI (reference sequence). As DNA, the CDR3 is TGTGCCAGCAGTTACTCAAGCCCCGGGACATGGGGAAAACTGTTTTTT. Translation: CASSYSSPGTWGKLFF.

This clonotype was recorded only once. The genes are TRBV5-4 and TRBJ1-1, with D unresolved. The germline CDR1 and CDR2 sequences are SGHNT and YYREEE (reference sequence). CDR3 length equals 12 residues. The V end lost 0 bases, the J end lost 7 bases, and 7 bases lay between the germline ends. In DNA, the CDR3 is TGTGCCAGCAGCTTGGATCTGTTTGAAGCTTTCTTT. Translation gives CASSLDLFEAFF.

This clonotype was recorded many times. The chain combines TRBV5-1 with TRBJ2-5; D may be TRBD2 (5 bases). Germline V gene sequence: CDR1 SGHRS, CDR2 YFSETQ. V shed 0 bases and J shed 5 bases, with 11 bases lying between them. The CDR3 spans 14 residues. CDR3 loop: CASSLERETETQYF. DNA for the CDR3: TGCGCCAGCAGCTTGGAACGGGAAACGGAGACCCAGTACTTC.

This clonotype appeared many times. The rearrangement uses TRBV10-3 and TRBJ1-2; 9 positions agree with TRBD1. With V trimmed by 6 bases and J by 3 bases, 11 bases remained unmatched. The CDR3 contains 16 residues. Germline V gene lookup returns CDR1 ENHRY and CDR2 SYGVKD. In nucleotides, the CDR3 is TGTGCCATCAGACTAGGCACAGGGGGCAACGACTATGGCTACACCTTC. Translated: CAIRLGTGGNDYGYTF.

This clonotype was observed many times. V gene TRBV4-2 combines with J gene TRBJ1-4; D may be TRBD1 (6 bases). V shed 1 base and J shed 8 bases, with 11 bases lying between them. In germline, CDR1 is LGHNA, CDR2 YNFKEQ. The CDR3 runs 14 residues. CDR3 sequence reads: CASSQGGGEEKLFF. The DNA for the CDR3 is TGTGCCAGCAGCCAAGGAGGGGGTGAGGAAAAACTGTTTTTT.

There are many counts of this clonotype. The rearrangement links TRBV7-9 to TRBJ1-2, with 8 bases aligning to TRBD1. This CDR3 has 14 residues. Germline trimming cut 5 bases from V and 5 bases from J; bases unmatched to any gene: 7. CDR1 and CDR2 from the germline V gene are SEHNR and FQNEAQ (reference sequence). In nucleotides, the CDR3 is TGTGCCAGCAGCGCCCAGGGGGCAGAGTATGGCTACACCTTC. Translating it yields CASSAQGAEYGYTF.

The sample holds many counts of this clonotype. J is TRBJ2-1 and V is TRBV18, with 7 bases that match TRBD1. CDR1 and CDR2 from the germline V gene are KGHSH and LQKENI. The CDR3 spans 16 residues. The trim removed 1 base at V and 3 bases at J, leaving 6 bases unmatched. This chain's CDR3 is CASSPQGAGVYNEQFF. The CDR3 nucleotides read TGTGCCAGCTCACCACAGGGGGCTGGGGTCTACAATGAGCAGTTCTTC.

The sample holds many counts of this clonotype. The gene calls are TRBV7-8 and TRBJ2-5; 13 bases are a match to TRBD2. The germline V gene has CDR1 SGHVS and CDR2 FQNEAQ. The CDR3 runs to 15 residues. The trim removed 2 bases at V and 5 bases at J, leaving 2 bases unmatched. The CDR3 nucleotides are TGTGCCAGCAGCTTAACTAGCGGGAGGGAGGAGACCCAGTACTTC. It codes for CASSLTSGREETQYF.

In this sample, this clonotype turned up many times. This chain uses TRBV7-6 with TRBJ1-1; D remains ambiguous. With 7 bases removed from V and 2 bases from J, the gap between germline ends came to 5 bases. This CDR3 has 11 amino acids. Germline CDR1 is SGHVS and CDR2 is FNYEAQ. CDR3 amino acids: CASILNTEAFF. The DNA of the CDR3 is TGTGCCAGCATCCTCAACACTGAAGCTTTCTTT.

This chain uses TRBV10-2 with TRBJ2-3, with 8 bases matching TRBD2. CDR1 WSHSY and CDR2 SAAADI come from the germline V gene. V dropped 6 bases and J dropped 2; count of bases not matched to a gene: 7. The CDR3 is 15 residues long. The CDR3 region is CASSPTGGPTDTQYF. The CDR3 nucleotides read TGCGCCAGCAGCCCGACGGGGGGGCCCACAGATACGCAGTATTTT.

The chain employs TRBV29-1 and TRBJ2-3; D unresolved. V was trimmed by 0 bases and J by 3 bases, leaving 10 bases between them. The germline V gene encodes CDR1 SQVTM and CDR2 ANQGSEA. The CDR3 has 14 residues. In DNA, the CDR3 is TGCAGCGTTGAAGATGGTCTTGCGACAGATACGCAGTATTTT. The encoded protein is CSVEDGLATDTQYF.

The gene calls are TRBV20-1 and TRBJ2-7; D is uncertain. The V gene's germline CDR1 is DFQATT and CDR2 SNEGSKA (reference sequence). This CDR3 is built from 13 residues. V was shortened by 2 bases and J by 3 bases, with 11 bases between the two germline ends. CDR3: CSARLVASYEQYF. CDR3 nucleotides: TGCAGTGCTAGATTGGTGGCGAGCTACGAGCAGTACTTC.

In its sample, this clonotype was seen many times. The V gene is TRBV7-2, the J gene TRBJ1-1, with TRBD1 matching 7 bases. The germline CDR1 and CDR2 sequences are SGHTA and FQGNSA. The CDR3 extends over 16 amino acids. Germline trimming cut 1 base from V and 4 bases from J; bases unmatched to any gene: 9. CDR3: CASSLDGQVGGTEAFF. CDR3 coding DNA: TGTGCCAGCAGCTTAGACGGACAGGTCGGCGGCACTGAAGCTTTCTTT.